Only one count was recorded for the clone carrying this T cell receptor (beta chain). Antigen: not known. J was trimmed by 7 bases and V by 4 bases; bases with no gene match: 10. This CDR3 comprises 14 residues. Germline V gives CDR1 MNHNY, CDR2 SVGAGI (reference sequence). 60 Vbeta and 13 Jbeta primers were used in PCR. Here immunoSEQ multiplex PCR was the method, and the copy in TCRdb shows in-frame clones only, minus some. The sample has about 180,000 clones, roughly 80% seen once. This entry is derived from a study of cytomegalovirus exposure and HLA in healthy donors. Overall study results and limits: Sequencing likely produced, as an artifact, a cluster of highly shared sequence variants.

The chain links TRBV6-6 to TRBJ2-7, with TRBD2 identical over 7 bases. Source material: PBMCs. The sequence derives from a woman in her 50s in good health and CMV-seronegative. The CDR3 sequence: CASSSSGRAGEQYF. CDR3 nucleotide sequence: TGTGCCAGCAGTTCCTCGGGGAGGGCGGGGGAGCAGTACTTC.